A single sample gave rise to the 30 T cell receptor beta chains below, sequenced in a study of cytomegalovirus exposure and HLA in healthy donors. Primers included in the PCR were 60 Vbeta and 13 Jbeta primers. Produced via immunoSEQ multiplex PCR; TCRdb's table is partial and in-frame only. The data show roughly 80,000 clones, around 60% seen once. The sample consisted of PBMCs. These receptors were taken from a male donor in good health and CMV-seropositive.

The chain recombines TRBV25-1 with TRBJ1-2; 7 bases line up with TRBD1. The CDR3 consists of 15 residues. The germline CDR1 and CDR2 sequences are MGHDK and SYGVNS. The junction had 14 bases not matched to a gene; V was cut back by 7 bases and J by 6 bases. In DNA form, the CDR3 reads TGTGCCAGCACCGCCGGGACAGCGGGGGTTAATGGCTACACCTTC. This gives the protein CASTAGTAGVNGYTF.

This clone came up a few times. This rearrangement joins TRBV19 to TRBJ2-3, with 9 bases matching TRBD1. Unmatched junction bases numbered 11, after V lost 7 bases and J lost 0 bases. CDR1 LNHDA and CDR2 SQIVND come from the germline V gene (reference sequence). This CDR3 is built from 17 residues. The CDR3 nucleotides read TGTGCCAGTACCACACCGGCGGGACAGGGCAGCACAGATACGCAGTATTTT. This gives the protein CASTTPAGQGSTDTQYF.

The CDR3 region is CASSLRSDTQYF. CDR3 nucleotide sequence: TGTGCCAGCAGCCTTAGATCTGATACGCAGTATTTT. V usage is TRBV7-9 and J usage is TRBJ2-3; no firm D call. The CDR3 sequence is 12 residues long. Germline CDR1 and CDR2: SEHNR and FQNEAQ (reference sequence). The V end was cut by 5 bases, the J end by 6 bases, with 9 bases between.

The V and J genes are TRBV5-4 and TRBJ2-1, with 9 nucleotides matching TRBD1. CDR1 is SGHNT and CDR2 is YYREEE in the germline V gene (reference sequence). The V gene end was trimmed by 0 bases and the J gene end by 7 bases; junction bases not matched to a gene: 8. This CDR3 is built from 16 residues. The CDR3: CASSLGAGTGRNEQFF. DNA for the CDR3: TGTGCCAGCAGCTTGGGGGCCGGGACAGGGCGAAATGAGCAGTTCTTC.

The gene calls are TRBV2 and TRBJ2-5; no clear D gene. Trimming pared 2 bases from V and 0 bases from J, leaving 7 bases between. This CDR3 comprises 14 residues. Looked up from germline, CDR1 is SNHLY and CDR2 is FYNNEI. CDR3 region: CASSERRYQETQYF. CDR3 nucleotides: TGTGCCAGCAGTGAACGGCGGTACCAAGAGACCCAGTACTTC. The variable domain in full, completed from reference TRBV2 and TRBJ2-5, reads EPEVTQTPSHQVTQMGQEVILRCVPISNHLYFYWYRQILGQKVEFLVSFYNNEISEKSEIFDDQFSVERPDGSNFTLKIRSTKLEDSAMYFCASSERRYQETQYFGPGTRLLVL.

The table lists this clone with a few counts. CDR3 bases: TGTGCCAGCAGCCGAAGCGGAGTAACACCCGGGAATCAGCCCCAGCATTTT. Translation: CASSRSGVTPGNQPQHF. The chain links TRBV7-9 to TRBJ1-5; D ambiguous. Trimming removed 5 bases from V and 4 bases from J, with 21 bases in between. Germline V lookup: CDR1 SEHNR, CDR2 FQNEAQ (reference sequence). CDR3 length equals 17 residues.

This clone came up once. One end of the junction varies from germline; a read error may be responsible. This rearrangement joins TRBV7-2 to TRBJ1-2; D unresolved. The CDR3 sequence is 17 residues long. Per germline, CDR1 SGHTA and CDR2 FQGNSA. CDR3 sequence reads: CASRFSTTAAVIYGYTF. Here the CDR3 DNA reads TGTGCCAGCCGCTTTTCCACCACAGCAGCCGTTATCTATGGCTACACCTTC.

This clone showed up just a few times. The chain couples TRBV28 to TRBJ2-6, with D possibly TRBD1 on 6 matching bases. Looked up from germline, CDR1 is MDHEN and CDR2 is SYDVKM. The length of the CDR3 is 21 residues. Trimming left V 3 bases short and J 2 bases short, with 26 bases between. The CDR3 DNA sequence: TGTGCCAGCAGTTTCCGGGCAAGGACCGGGACATATTTCACTGGGGCCAACGTCCTGACTTTC. Its protein product is CASSFRARTGTYFTGANVLTF.

This clone was seen once. The chain is built from TRBV27 and TRBJ2-5, with D possibly TRBD2 on 5 matching bases. Germline V lookup: CDR1 MNHEY, CDR2 SMNVEV (reference sequence). Trimming left V 4 bases short and J 7 bases short, with 13 bases between. This CDR3 spans 13 amino acids. CDR3 sequence (DNA): TGTGCCAGCAGTTATATCCCTGCGGGGACCCAGTACTTC. Protein sequence: CASSYIPAGTQYF.

V is TRBV7-2 and J is TRBJ1-1; 7 bases fit TRBD1. CDR3 length: 13 residues. V lost 8 bases and J lost 5; bases outside the gene matches: 8. From germline, CDR1 is SGHTA and CDR2 FQGNSA. The CDR3 region has the DNA TGTGCCAGCGCAATACAGGGGATGACTGAAGCTTTCTTT. Its translation is CASAIQGMTEAFF.

The chain has TRBV19 and TRBJ2-1, with D tentatively TRBD1 (7 bases). CDR1 is LNHDA, CDR2 SQIVND, per germline (reference sequence). The V end was cut by 6 bases, the J end by 10 bases, with 10 bases between. The CDR3 sequence is 11 residues long. The CDR3 region has the DNA TGTGCCAGTAGGACAGGGAGGGAGCAGTTCTTC. It encodes CASRTGREQFF.

The chain joins TRBV6-6 to TRBJ2-1, with D maybe TRBD2 (6 bases). CDR3 length: 15 residues. V gave up 0 bases and J gave up 6 bases, with 12 bases separating them. Germline V gene data show CDR1 as MNHNY and CDR2 as SVGAGI (reference sequence). CDR3 sequence reads: CASSYSLANGNEQFF. Written as DNA, the CDR3 is TGTGCCAGCAGTTACTCGCTAGCGAACGGCAATGAGCAGTTCTTC.

The chain links TRBV6-4 to TRBJ1-3, with 10 bases fitting TRBD1. The CDR3 consists of 15 residues. Germline assignment: CDR1 MRHNA and CDR2 SNTAGT. V shed 5 bases, J shed 2 bases, and the junction held 3 bases outside the gene matches. In nucleotides, the CDR3 is TGTGCCAGCAGTAAAGGGACAGGGGCTGGAAACACCATATATTTT. It codes for CASSKGTGAGNTIYF.

V usage is TRBV6-1 and J usage is TRBJ2-1, with D tentatively TRBD1 (6 bases). The CDR3 is 15 residues long. The V end was cut by 2 bases, the J end by 4 bases, with 12 bases between. Germline V gene lookup returns CDR1 MNHNS and CDR2 SASEGT. The CDR3 nucleotides read TGTGCCAGCAGTGAAAGGGCAGGGGCGTACAATGAGCAGTTCTTC. As protein: CASSERAGAYNEQFF.

Of note for this clone: At one end the junction does not follow the germline gene, possibly because of a read error. This chain uses TRBV5-1 with TRBJ2-1, with 10 bases identical to TRBD2. Germline CDR1 is SGHRS and CDR2 is YFSETQ. This CDR3 contains 16 residues. CDR3 sequence: CARSFTSGTGYNEQFF. As DNA, the CDR3 is TGCGCCCGCAGCTTCACTAGCGGGACCGGATACAATGAGCAGTTCTTC. Full variable domain (rest looked up from reference TRBV5-1 and TRBJ2-1): KAGVTQTPRYLIKTRGQQVTLSCSPISGHRSVSWYQQTPGQGLQFLFEYFSETQRNKGNFPGRFSGRQFSNSRSEMNVSTLELGDSALYLCARSFTSGTGYNEQFFGPGTRLTVL.

The chain recombines TRBV20-1 with TRBJ2-5; D unresolved. Germline CDR1 and CDR2: DFQATT and SNEGSKA (reference sequence). CDR3 length: 11 amino acids. V was pared by 6 bases and J by 5 bases, with 10 bases between. This chain's CDR3 is CSALDIETQYF. CDR3 bases: TGCAGTGCCTTAGACATTGAGACCCAGTACTTC.

This clone was counted a single time. The chain combines TRBV5-8 with TRBJ1-5; D ambiguous. The CDR3 totals 16 residues. V was trimmed by 0 bases and J by 7 bases, leaving 17 bases between them. Germline V gene sequence: CDR1 SGHTS, CDR2 YDEGEE. As DNA, the CDR3 is TGTGCCAGCAGCTTGGCCTGGAAACAGTCTTGGCAGCCCCAGCATTTT. This gives the protein CASSLAWKQSWQPQHF. The full variable domain, in which reference TRBV5-8 and TRBJ1-5 provide the parts outside the CDR3, is EAGVTQSPTHLIKTRGQQATLRCSPISGHTSVYWYQQALGLGLQFLLWYDEGEERNRGNFPPRFSGRQFPNYSSELNVNALELEDSALYLCASSLAWKQSWQPQHFGDGTRLSIL.

The chain couples TRBV6-6 to TRBJ1-5, with TRBD1 as a possible D gene (5 bases). In germline, CDR1 is MNHNY, CDR2 SVGAGI (reference sequence). Trimming took off 5 bases at V and 1 base at J, with 9 bases between the two ends. CDR3 length equals 14 residues. DNA of the CDR3: TGTGCCAGCAGTAGGGGTGACAGCAATCAGCCCCAGCATTTT. Translation gives CASSRGDSNQPQHF.

This clone was seen only a few times. This chain uses TRBV28 with TRBJ2-6; TRBD1 aligns across 12 bases. Looked up from germline, CDR1 is MDHEN and CDR2 is SYDVKM. The CDR3 runs to 17 residues. J was trimmed by 3 bases and V by 4 bases; bases with no gene match: 4. CDR3 region: CASSWDRGLGGANVLTF. The CDR3 DNA sequence: TGTGCCAGCAGTTGGGACAGGGGGCTAGGTGGGGCCAACGTCCTGACTTTC.

This clone was observed a few times. This sequence joins TRBV14 and TRBJ2-7; possible D gene TRBD2, 6 bases. The CDR3 is 17 residues long. Between the trimmed V and J ends, which lost 0 bases and 7 bases, there was a span of 22 bases. Germline CDR1 reads SGHDN; CDR2 reads FVKESK. CDR3 in DNA: TGTGCCAGCAGCCAAGATGGGAGGCTCAGCGTGGCTAGAGAGCAGTACTTC. Translated, it gives CASSQDGRLSVAREQYF.

The J gene is TRBJ1-3, the V gene TRBV29-1; D unclear. CDR3 length: 11 amino acids. Trimming took 7 bases from V and 7 from J, leaving 11 bases between them. Germline V lookup: CDR1 SQVTM, CDR2 ANQGSEA. The CDR3 loop reads CSAEEWNTIYF. The CDR3 DNA reads as TGCAGCGCCGAGGAGTGGAACACCATATATTTT.

The genes are TRBV2 and TRBJ1-6; TRBD1 matches at 8 bases. The CDR3 has 16 residues. Germline V gene data show CDR1 as SNHLY and CDR2 as FYNNEI. Losses at the gene ends were 6 bases for V and 4 bases for J; bases not matched to a gene: 8. This CDR3 is CASSVTGQEYNSPLHF. In DNA, the CDR3 is TGTGCCAGCAGCGTGACGGGACAGGAGTATAATTCACCCCTCCACTTT.

This clone was found a few times. The chain links TRBV27 to TRBJ1-1; no definite D call. V was clipped by 6 bases and J by 4 bases, with 12 bases between them. Germline V gives CDR1 MNHEY, CDR2 SMNVEV (reference sequence). The CDR3 spans 13 residues. CDR3 nucleotides: TGTGCCAGCAGCCCTACCCTACGCACTGAAGCTTTCTTT. It is translated as CASSPTLRTEAFF.

The DNA for the CDR3 is TGTGCCAGCAGTGGATTTGACAGGGTGGGAAACACCATATATTTT. Protein: CASSGFDRVGNTIYF. The gene calls are TRBV6-1 and TRBJ1-3; 7 positions match TRBD1. CDR3 size: 15 residues. Germline CDR1 is MNHNS and CDR2 is SASEGT. The V gene end was trimmed by 4 bases and the J gene end by 4 bases; junction bases not matched to a gene: 7.

The J gene is TRBJ1-3, the V gene TRBV9; unclear D gene. This CDR3 is built from 15 residues. V gave up 6 bases and J gave up 0 bases, with 13 bases separating them. Germline values: CDR1 SGDLS, CDR2 YYNGEE. CDR3 DNA: TGTGCCAGCAAACGTGACTGGCTCTCTGGAAACACCATATATTTT. It codes for CASKRDWLSGNTIYF.

V and J are TRBV6-5 and TRBJ1-3, with 9 bases fitting TRBD1. Losses at the gene ends were 6 bases for V and 6 bases for J; bases not matched to a gene: 9. This CDR3 is 15 amino acids long. Germline CDR1 is MNHEY and CDR2 is SVGAGI. The CDR3 here is CASRSGTGLANTIYF. CDR3 DNA: TGTGCCAGCAGATCCGGGACAGGGCTGGCAAACACCATATATTTT.

On this clone itself: A junction boundary mismatches the germline segment, possibly from a read error. The chain has TRBV5-4 and TRBJ2-1; TRBD2 agrees at 7 bases. This CDR3 spans 13 amino acids. Germline V gene lookup returns CDR1 SGHNT and CDR2 YYREEE (reference sequence). CDR3 sequence reads: CASRLGGRNEQFF. The CDR3 DNA reads TGTGCCAGCAGATTGGGGGGGAGGAATGAGCAGTTCTTC. The full variable domain, its missing parts supplied by reference TRBV5-4 and TRBJ2-1, is ETGVTQSPTHLIKTRGQQVTLRCSSQSGHNTVSWYQQALGQGPQFIFQYYREEENGRGNFPPRFSGLQFPNYSSELNVNALELDDSALYLCASRLGGRNEQFFGPGTRLTVL.

The J gene is TRBJ2-2, the V gene TRBV4-3; D possibly corresponds to TRBD1 (5 bases). The V gene lost 0 bases and the J gene lost 5 bases, with 10 bases spanning the gap. CDR1 LGHNA and CDR2 YSLEER come from the germline V gene. CDR3 length equals 15 residues. The CDR3 sequence: CASSQEDTSTGELFF. CDR3 in DNA: TGCGCCAGCAGCCAAGAGGACACGTCGACCGGGGAGCTGTTTTTT.

The chain joins TRBV10-3 to TRBJ1-5, with 8 bases identical to TRBD1. Per the germline V gene, CDR1 is ENHRY and CDR2 is SYGVKD. V gave up 3 bases and J gave up 1 base; unmatched junction bases: 8. The CDR3 has 17 residues. The CDR3 sequence is CAISDPQGAVSNQPQHF. In DNA, the CDR3 is TGTGCCATCAGTGACCCCCAGGGGGCGGTAAGCAATCAGCCCCAGCATTTT.

The chain links TRBV6-5 to TRBJ2-1; 8 bases agree with TRBD1. Germline loops: CDR1 MNHEY, CDR2 SVGAGI. Losses at the gene ends were 1 base for V and 9 bases for J; bases not matched to a gene: 5. The CDR3 sequence is 14 residues long. CDR3 nucleotide sequence: TGTGCCAGCAGTTACTTTGGACAGGGCGTTGAGCAGTTCTTC. Protein: CASSYFGQGVEQFF.